This entry lists 26 T cell receptor beta chains sequenced from one sample in a study of cytomegalovirus exposure and HLA in healthy donors. The PCR had 60 Vbeta and 13 Jbeta primers. Using immunoSEQ multiplex PCR, the repertoire was profiled, and TCRdb retains in-frame clones only, with some absent. The table records about 160,000 clones, 80% to 90% of them present only once. The sequencing input was PBMCs. These receptors all stem from a woman between 45 and 65 years old in good health and CMV-seronegative.

The chain couples TRBV18 to TRBJ1-2; TRBD1 is a possible D gene (6 bases). Germline V gene sequence: CDR1 KGHSH, CDR2 LQKENI. The V end was cut by 6 bases, the J end by 8 bases, with 19 bases between. There are 14 residues in the CDR3. The CDR3 region has the DNA TGTGCCAGCTCGTCCGTATCAGGGGTGGGAGGCTACACCTTC. This codes for CASSSVSGVGGYTF. Based on the CDR3 plus reference TRBV18 and TRBJ1-2, the full variable domain is NAGVMQNPRHLVRRRGQEARLRCSPMKGHSHVYWYRQLPEEGLKFMVYLQKENIIDESGMPKERFSAEFPKEGPSILRIQQVVRGDSAAYFCASSSVSGVGGYTFGSGTRLTVV.

The J gene is TRBJ1-5, the V gene TRBV28; D not certain. The V gene lost 3 bases and the J gene lost 4 bases, with 13 bases spanning the gap. Germline V gives CDR1 MDHEN, CDR2 SYDVKM. The CDR3 sequence is 15 residues long. CDR3: CASSLGQRGNQPQHF. CDR3 sequence (DNA): TGTGCCAGCAGTTTGGGTCAGCGAGGGAATCAGCCCCAGCATTTT. The whole variable domain, filled in from reference TRBV28 and TRBJ1-5, reads DVKVTQSSRYLVKRTGEKVFLECVQDMDHENMFWYRQDPGLGLRLIYFSYDVKMKEKGDIPEGYSVSREKKERFSLILESASTNQTSMYLCASSLGQRGNQPQHFGDGTRLSIL.

The chain links TRBV6-4 to TRBJ1-1; possible D gene TRBD1, 6 bases. The germline V gene encodes CDR1 MRHNA and CDR2 SNTAGT. The CDR3 is made up of 14 amino acids. Trimming took off 7 bases at V and 1 base at J, with 13 bases between the two ends. Written as DNA, the CDR3 is TGTGCCAGCACTGGGGGCAGGACGAACACTGAAGCTTTCTTT. Residues: CASTGGRTNTEAFF.

The gene calls are TRBV15 and TRBJ2-7; 11 nucleotides line up with TRBD1. This CDR3 comprises 15 residues. Looked up from germline, CDR1 is LNHNV and CDR2 is YYDKDF (reference sequence). Trimming took 3 bases from V and 3 from J; bases not matched to a gene: 4. DNA for the CDR3: TGTGCCACCAGCAGCGGGACAGGGGGGAGCTACGAGCAGTACTTC. Translating it yields CATSSGTGGSYEQYF.

This clone was observed once. Its ends do not fully match the called genes, so a read error is possible. The chain is built from TRBV7-9 and TRBJ1-1, with D hard to call. The germline V gene encodes CDR1 SEHNR and CDR2 FQNEAQ (reference sequence). The CDR3 consists of 14 residues. This chain's CDR3 is CSSSRGELNTEAFF. The DNA of the CDR3 is TGTTCCAGCAGCCGCGGAGAGTTGAACACTGAAGCTTTCTTT.

This sequence joins TRBV28 and TRBJ2-7; TRBD1 matches 9 bases. The germline V gene has CDR1 MDHEN and CDR2 SYDVKM. J lost 3 bases, V lost 6 bases, and 9 bases had no gene match. The CDR3 totals 15 residues. The CDR3 loop reads CASSRGQGTFYEQYF. The CDR3, as DNA: TGTGCCAGCAGCCGCGGACAGGGGACCTTCTACGAGCAGTACTTC.

The J gene is TRBJ1-3, the V gene TRBV6-5, with TRBD1 matching over 10 bases. Looked up from germline, CDR1 is MNHEY and CDR2 is SVGAGI. With 6 bases clipped from V and 3 bases from J, the junction kept 5 bases outside the gene matches. This CDR3 is built from 15 residues. This CDR3 is CASRPWTGGGNTIYF. As DNA, the CDR3 is TGTGCCAGCAGACCTTGGACAGGGGGTGGAAACACCATATATTTT.

This rearrangement joins TRBV4-2 to TRBJ1-1; 10 nucleotides agree with TRBD1. This CDR3 spans 17 amino acids. With 2 bases clipped from V and 9 bases from J, the junction kept 15 bases outside the gene matches. CDR1 is LGHNA, CDR2 YNFKEQ, per germline. The chain's CDR3 is CASSQPVAGTGEGQAFF. In DNA, the CDR3 is TGTGCCAGCAGCCAACCGGTGGCCGGGACAGGGGAAGGTCAAGCTTTCTTT.

This chain links TRBV2 with TRBJ1-1, with no clear D. V was shortened by 10 bases and J by 4 bases, with 13 bases between the two germline ends. Germline V gene sequence: CDR1 SNHLY, CDR2 FYNNEI. The CDR3 has 12 residues. The CDR3 DNA follows: TGTGCCACCACATCTGGAGGCACTGAAGCTTTCTTT. It codes for CATTSGGTEAFF.

The rearrangement uses TRBV6-5 and TRBJ1-1; unclear D gene. Per germline, CDR1 MNHEY and CDR2 SVGAGI. V was trimmed by 6 bases and J by 11 bases, leaving 13 bases between them. This CDR3 contains 11 residues. CDR3 sequence: CASSSRVRAFF. DNA of the CDR3: TGTGCCAGCAGCTCCCGTGTGAGGGCTTTCTTT.

The DNA for the CDR3 is TGTGCCAGCACCGACGCGAGACGGGGCTCTGGAAACACCATATATTTT. It yields the protein CASTDARRGSGNTIYF. J is TRBJ1-3 and V is TRBV6-6; no definite D call. The CDR3 length is 16 residues. The germline gives CDR1 MNHNY, CDR2 SVGAGI (reference sequence). V was trimmed by 7 bases and J by 0 bases, leaving 16 bases between them.

The rearrangement joins TRBV27 to TRBJ2-7; TRBD2 is a possible D gene (5 bases). Germline CDR1 and CDR2: MNHEY and SMNVEV (reference sequence). CDR3 length: 16 amino acids. Trimming removed 6 bases at V and 0 bases at J, with 18 bases between. The chain's CDR3 is CASSPVWTVASYEQYF. The DNA of the CDR3 is TGTGCCAGCAGCCCCGTCTGGACTGTAGCCTCCTACGAGCAGTACTTC.

V usage is TRBV6-5 and J usage is TRBJ2-7; the D gene is possibly TRBD1 (6 bases). This CDR3 is built from 15 residues. Germline V gene sequence: CDR1 MNHEY, CDR2 SVGAGI. The V and J ends lost 5 bases and 0 bases respectively, with 14 bases between them. Written as DNA, the CDR3 is TGTGCCAGCAGTGGTCCGGGACACGGCTCCTACGAGCAGTACTTC. Encoded protein: CASSGPGHGSYEQYF.

The V call is TRBV29-1, the J call TRBJ1-1, with a possible D match to TRBD1 (5 bases). With 4 bases removed from V and 0 bases from J, the gap between germline ends came to 18 bases. The germline V gene encodes CDR1 SQVTM and CDR2 ANQGSEA. The CDR3 is made up of 16 amino acids. The CDR3 DNA sequence: TGCAGCGTTGCGACGGGTAAAGGGGCAGTGAACACTGAAGCTTTCTTT. It codes for CSVATGKGAVNTEAFF.

The chain joins TRBV27 to TRBJ2-4; tentative D call: TRBD2 (6 bases). Trimming removed 7 bases at V and 7 bases at J, with 23 bases between. Per the germline V gene, CDR1 is MNHEY and CDR2 is SMNVEV (reference sequence). There are 16 residues in the CDR3. CDR3 amino acids: CASKAGWNAAGNIQYF. Written as DNA, the CDR3 is TGTGCCAGCAAAGCGGGTTGGAACGCCGCCGGGAACATTCAGTACTTC.

The chain carries TRBV6-6 and TRBJ1-6; 8 positions match TRBD1. J lost 7 bases, V lost 1 base, and 0 bases had no gene match. Looked up from germline, CDR1 is MNHNY and CDR2 is SVGAGI (reference sequence). This CDR3 has 14 residues. The CDR3 DNA sequence: TGTGCCAGCAGTTACTACAGGGGGAATTCACCCCTCCACTTT. Protein: CASSYYRGNSPLHF.

The CDR3 is CASSQEARWSGNSPLHF. CDR3 nucleotides: TGCGCCAGCAGCCAAGAAGCCAGGTGGTCAGGCAATTCACCCCTCCACTTT. V and J are TRBV4-3 and TRBJ1-6; D gene uncertain. From germline, CDR1 is LGHNA and CDR2 YSLEER. Trimming took off 0 bases at V and 7 bases at J, with 16 bases between the two ends. The CDR3 is made up of 17 amino acids.

This clone was observed a single time. The CDR3 region has the DNA TGCGCCAGCAGCCAAGGGGACAAACAGAGCTCCTACGAGCAGTACTTC. Translating it yields CASSQGDKQSSYEQYF. The rearrangement uses TRBV4-3 and TRBJ2-7, with TRBD1 as a possible D gene (6 bases). The CDR3 is 16 residues long. Trimming left V 1 base short and J 0 bases short, with 13 bases between. Germline assignment: CDR1 LGHNA and CDR2 YSLEER.

The gene calls are TRBV9 and TRBJ1-3, with a tentative D call TRBD1 (5 bases). The V end lost 0 bases, the J end lost 0 bases, and 10 bases lay between the germline ends. The germline CDR1 and CDR2 sequences are SGDLS and YYNGEE. The CDR3 contains 16 residues. CDR3 coding DNA: TGTGCCAGCAGCGTAGAGCGGGGCTTCTCTGGAAACACCATATATTTT. Protein sequence: CASSVERGFSGNTIYF.

The CDR3: CASSTHRGEEKLFF. Written as DNA, the CDR3 is TGTGCCAGCAGTACCCACAGGGGGGAGGAAAAACTGTTTTTT. This rearrangement joins TRBV7-9 to TRBJ1-4, with TRBD1 identical over 8 bases. CDR1 and CDR2 from the germline V gene are SEHNR and FQNEAQ (reference sequence). This CDR3 region has 14 residues. Germline trimming cut 6 bases from V and 8 bases from J; bases unmatched to any gene: 8. Complete variable domain (other parts from reference TRBV7-9 and TRBJ1-4): DTGVSQNPRHKITKRGQNVTFRCDPISEHNRLYWYRQTLGQGPEFLTYFQNEAQLEKSRLLSDRFSAERPKGSFSTLEIQRTEQGDSAMYLCASSTHRGEEKLFFGSGTQLSVL.

There are a few counts of this clone. This rearrangement joins TRBV7-9 to TRBJ2-5, with D tentatively TRBD2 (7 bases). This CDR3 is 15 amino acids long. CDR1 and CDR2 from the germline V gene are SEHNR and FQNEAQ (reference sequence). V was shortened by 6 bases and J by 5 bases, with 19 bases between the two germline ends. The CDR3 region has the DNA TGTGCCAGCAGGGGGGAGAGGGGGGGCTCCGAGACCCAGTACTTC. Protein sequence: CASRGERGGSETQYF.

This sequence joins TRBV7-2 and TRBJ2-1; 12 bases align to TRBD2. Trimming removed 5 bases from V and 4 bases from J; junction bases left unmatched: 6. CDR1 is SGHTA, CDR2 FQGNSA, per germline. This CDR3 contains 16 residues. This chain's CDR3 is CASSTLAGGTYNEQFF. As DNA, the CDR3 is TGTGCCAGCAGCACACTAGCGGGAGGAACTTACAATGAGCAGTTCTTC.

The genes are TRBV29-1 and TRBJ1-1; 9 bases match TRBD1. Germline V gene lookup returns CDR1 SQVTM and CDR2 ANQGSEA. The V gene end was trimmed by 5 bases and the J gene end by 0 bases; junction bases not matched to a gene: 1. The CDR3 consists of 13 residues. CDR3 coding DNA: TGCAGCGTTAACAGGGGGCTGAACACTGAAGCTTTCTTT. Its protein is CSVNRGLNTEAFF.

This clone was detected only a few times. V and J are TRBV13 and TRBJ1-4, with D possibly matching TRBD1 (6 bases). Trimming shortened V by 3 bases and J by 6 bases, and 8 bases separated the two germline ends. Looked up from germline, CDR1 is PRHDT and CDR2 is FYEKMQ (reference sequence). The CDR3 loop spans 13 amino acids. The CDR3: CASSLKGDEKLFF. The DNA of the CDR3 is TGTGCCAGCAGCTTGAAGGGGGATGAAAAACTGTTTTTT.

The rearrangement joins TRBV7-2 to TRBJ1-1; tentative D call: TRBD1 (6 bases). CDR1 SGHTA and CDR2 FQGNSA come from the germline V gene. The CDR3 consists of 12 residues. V shed 5 bases and J shed 5 bases, with 9 bases lying between them. The CDR3 here is CASSRRGTEAFF. In nucleotides, the CDR3 is TGTGCCAGCAGCCGCAGGGGAACTGAAGCTTTCTTT. Using reference TRBV7-2 and TRBJ1-1 for the parts outside the CDR3, the full variable domain is GAGVSQSPSNKVTEKGKDVELRCDPISGHTALYWYRQSLGQGLEFLIYFQGNSAPDKSGLPSDRFSAERTGGSVSTLTIQRTQQEDSAVYLCASSRRGTEAFFGQGTRLTVV.

The CDR3: CASSASTSPNEQFF. The CDR3 DNA reads as TGTGCCAGCAGCGCGTCGACTAGCCCTAATGAGCAGTTCTTC. The chain employs TRBV9 and TRBJ2-1; 7 positions match TRBD2. Germline assignment: CDR1 SGDLS and CDR2 YYNGEE. This CDR3 region has 14 residues. V dropped 3 bases and J dropped 7; count of bases not matched to a gene: 7. The complete variable domain, with remaining parts taken from reference TRBV9 and TRBJ2-1, reads DSGVTQTPKHLITATGQRVTLRCSPRSGDLSVYWYQQSLDQGLQFLIQYYNGEERAKGNILERFSAQQFPDLHSELNLSSLELGDSALYFCASSASTSPNEQFFGPGTRLTVL.